This entry is about one T cell receptor (beta chain). Its antigen is unknown. The data were taken from a study of blood T cells in healthy people across ages. Germline loops: CDR1 LGHNA, CDR2 YNFKEQ. The CDR3 is 15 residues long. Study-wide findings and caveats: Age advanced and TCR beta diversity per million T cells fell, roughly linearly.

With a J-beta primer mix and a sample-barcoded 5' primer, a second PCR ran about 7 to 12 cycles. TCRdb analysed the 5' RACE reads with MiXCR anew, one entry per CDR3 protein. Of 450,000 to 700,000 distinct CDR3 sequences listed, about 25% are singletons. For every donor, a draw yielded around 10 milliliters of peripheral blood. The amount of total RNA extracted per sample was at least 5 micrograms. The clonotype originates from a woman in her 70s in good health. The rearrangement uses TRBV4-2 and TRBJ2-5; D possibly corresponds to TRBD1 (6 bases). The last part of the DNA fits TRBJ2-7 better; the J call may be wrong. The specimen was blood. CDR3 sequence reads: CASSQMGTNSYEQYF. In DNA form, the CDR3 reads TGTGCCAGCAGCCAGATGGGGACAAATTCCTACGAGCAGTACTTC.